Listed below are T cell receptor beta chains from one sample, sequenced in a study of identical twins. Each CDR3 protein gets one entry after TCRdb re-called the 5' RACE reads with MiXCR. The sample has about 890,000 distinct CDR3 sequences; roughly an eighth are singletons. The same data also went into a second study, on yellow fever vaccine responses in identical twins.

Input material: PBMCs. These receptors came from a woman aged 18 to 35 in good health. Each CDR3 is given with its conserved first and last residue. A D gene is named only where the DNA matches it firmly. Clone size is stated in some rows and not others, as once, few, many or a class when expanded.

-,TRBJ2-1,TRBD2,TRBV28,CASKTSAPYNEQFF,TGTGCCAGCAAGACTAGCGCCCCTTACAATGAGCAGTTCTTC
few,TRBJ1-4,-,TRBV19,CASSIFRGRAEKLFF,TGTGCCAGTAGTATATTTCGTGGCCGGGCCGAAAAACTGTTTTTT
few,TRBJ2-1,TRBD2,TRBV3-1,CASSQDRLADLGEQFF,TGTGCCAGCAGCCAAGATCGACTAGCGGACCTAGGTGAGCAGTTCTTC
few,TRBJ2-1,-,TRBV7-6,CASSQDRDYNEQFF,TGTGCCAGCAGCCAAGATCGGGATTACAATGAGCAGTTCTTC
few,TRBJ1-5,-,TRBV6-5,CASSYSGASGNQPQHF,TGTGCCAGCAGTTACTCTGGGGCGAGTGGCAATCAGCCCCAGCATTTT
many,TRBJ2-5,-,TRBV7-9,CASSHRGQETQYF,TGTGCCAGCAGCCACCGGGGTCAAGAGACCCAGTACTTC
-,TRBJ2-5,TRBD2,TRBV7-6,CASSLVTSGLGETQYF,TGTGCCAGCAGCTTAGTAACTAGCGGTTTGGGAGAGACCCAGTACTTC
-,TRBJ2-1,TRBD2,TRBV15,CATSRDSTSGTYEQFF,TGTGCCACCAGCAGAGACTCGACTAGCGGGACGTATGAGCAGTTCTTC
few,TRBJ2-1,-,TRBV5-1,CASSFRTVGSYNEQFF,TGCGCCAGCAGCTTCCGGACAGTTGGCTCCTACAATGAGCAGTTCTTC
few,TRBJ2-1,-,TRBV3-1,CASSQASPNEQFF,TGTGCCAGCAGCCAAGCTAGTCCCAATGAGCAGTTCTTC
few,TRBJ2-2,-,TRBV9,CASSVRAQTNTGELFF,TGTGCCAGCAGCGTAAGGGCCCAGACCAACACCGGGGAGCTGTTTTTT
-,TRBJ2-7,TRBD1,TRBV9,CASSPRDRVVRDEQYF,TGTGCCAGCAGCCCCCGGGACAGGGTTGTTAGGGACGAGCAGTACTTC
few,TRBJ2-7,TRBD2,TRBV20-1,CSARISGSYEQYF,TGCAGTGCTAGAATTAGCGGGAGCTACGAGCAGTACTTC
many,TRBJ1-2,-,TRBV5-1,CASSDSGFLYGYTF,TGCGCCAGCAGCGATTCCGGATTCCTGTATGGCTACACCTTC
many,TRBJ1-6,-,TRBV6-5,CASTSGRGVQFSPLHF,TGTGCCAGCACCTCGGGGAGAGGGGTCCAATTTTCACCCCTCCACTTT
few,TRBJ1-2,-,TRBV11-2,CASSLVRGDGYTF,TGTGCCAGCAGCTTAGTTCGGGGTGACGGCTACACCTTC
few,TRBJ2-1,-,TRBV29-1,CSVGKMGEQFF,TGCAGCGTTGGAAAGATGGGTGAGCAGTTCTTC
many,TRBJ1-5,-,TRBV5-1,CASSLGTEAGQPQHF,TGCGCCAGCAGCTTGGGGACAGAAGCTGGTCAGCCCCAGCATTTT